Listed here are 28 T cell receptor beta chains from one sample, sequenced in a study of blood T cell repertoires in COVID-19. Profiling relied on immunoSEQ multiplex PCR, and the TCRdb table lists in-frame clones only, not all of them. The table records a few hundred thousand clones, around 90% of them present only once. Sequences were obtained from peripheral blood. Source of these receptors: a middle-aged woman who had recovered from COVID-19.

The J gene is TRBJ1-1, the V gene TRBV9, with 8 bases fitting TRBD1. Trimming removed 3 bases from V and 1 base from J; junction bases left unmatched: 8. This CDR3 spans 16 amino acids. CDR1 is SGDLS, CDR2 YYNGEE, per germline. The CDR3 spells CASSALAGGQNTEAFF. CDR3 in DNA: TGTGCCAGCAGCGCCCTCGCAGGGGGCCAGAACACTGAAGCTTTCTTT.

This clone was detected only once. V usage is TRBV10-1 and J usage is TRBJ1-4; the D gene is possibly TRBD1 (6 bases). The CDR3 spans 15 residues. The V end was cut by 6 bases, the J end by 4 bases, with 15 bases between. Germline CDR1 reads WNHNN; CDR2 reads SYGVQD (reference sequence). The CDR3: CASRTRQASNEKLFF. Written as DNA, the CDR3 is TGCGCCAGCAGAACCAGACAGGCGAGTAATGAAAAACTGTTTTTT.

The V gene is TRBV23-1, the J gene TRBJ2-1; 7 nucleotides match TRBD2. TRBV23-1 is given ORF status, its function remaining uncertain. This CDR3 has 18 amino acids. After removal of 3 bases from V and 8 bases from J, the junction contained 19 bases not matched to a gene. Here the CDR3 reads CASSQMGSGTPAGDEQFF. The CDR3 DNA reads as TGCGCCAGCAGTCAGATGGGTTCGGGCACTCCCGCGGGGGATGAGCAGTTCTTC.

The V and J genes are TRBV29-1 and TRBJ1-5; D not certain. The germline V and J ends were trimmed by 4 bases and 3 bases, with 7 bases remaining between them. The CDR3 loop spans 12 amino acids. The germline gives CDR1 SQVTM, CDR2 ANQGSEA. The CDR3 sequence is CSVARANQPQHF. Written as DNA, the CDR3 is TGCAGCGTTGCCCGCGCCAATCAGCCCCAGCATTTT.

The V and J genes are TRBV6-5 and TRBJ2-2, with a weak D call TRBD2 (5 bases). V was cut by 1 base and J by 5 bases, with 11 bases left in between. This CDR3 contains 15 residues. Germline loops: CDR1 MNHEY, CDR2 SVGAGI. DNA for the CDR3: TGTGCCAGCAGTTACTTCGGGGTGGGGACCGGGGAGCTGTTTTTT. Its translation is CASSYFGVGTGELFF.

The table lists this clone with a count of one. The genes are TRBV9 and TRBJ1-5; maybe TRBD1 (6 bases). The CDR3 runs to 14 residues. Looked up from germline, CDR1 is SGDLS and CDR2 is YYNGEE. The V end lost 3 bases, the J end lost 3 bases, and 10 bases lay between the germline ends. The CDR3 bases are TGTGCCAGCAGCGCCTACAGGGACAATCAGCCCCAGCATTTT. As protein: CASSAYRDNQPQHF.

The rearrangement joins TRBV27 to TRBJ1-2, with D possibly TRBD1 on 6 matching bases. The length of the CDR3 is 14 residues. CDR1 is MNHEY, CDR2 SMNVEV, per germline (reference sequence). The ends were cut back, 2 bases at V and 8 bases at J, with 15 bases in the middle. CDR3 DNA: TGTGCCAGCAGTTTAGGGGGAGGGGGTCGGGGCTACACCTTC. It specifies CASSLGGGGRGYTF.

The rearrangement links TRBV6-2 or TRBV6-3 to TRBJ2-5, with D uncertain. CDR1 MNHEY and CDR2 SVGEGT come from the germline V gene. Between the trimmed V and J ends, which lost 5 bases and 6 bases, there was a span of 7 bases. There are 11 residues in the CDR3. CDR3 nucleotides: TGTGCCAGCAGTCAGGTGAAGACCCAGTACTTC. Protein product: CASSQVKTQYF.

V and J are TRBV24-1 and TRBJ1-2; perhaps TRBD1 as D (5 bases). The germline V gene encodes CDR1 KGHDR and CDR2 SFDVKD. V lost 4 bases and J lost 1, with 12 bases in between. The CDR3 consists of 15 residues. For the CDR3, the DNA is TGTGCCACCAGTGACCCCAGGGAGGGTAACTATGGCTACACCTTC. As protein: CATSDPREGNYGYTF.

The chain uses TRBV10-1 and TRBJ2-7; a possible D gene is TRBD1 (6 bases). The germline V gene encodes CDR1 WNHNN and CDR2 SYGVQD (reference sequence). V was shortened by 4 bases and J by 3 bases, with 16 bases between the two germline ends. This CDR3 has 15 amino acids. The CDR3 DNA sequence: TGCGCCAGCAGTGGGGGGCACTCACTAGACTACGAGCAGTACGTC. Residues: CASSGGHSLDYEQYV.

The chain carries TRBV27 and TRBJ1-2, with 7 bases lining up with TRBD1. The CDR3 has 15 amino acids. Looked up from germline, CDR1 is MNHEY and CDR2 is SMNVEV (reference sequence). The junction had 10 bases not matched to a gene; V was cut back by 4 bases and J by 5 bases. The CDR3: CASSSLDRLGYGYTF. The CDR3 nucleotides are TGTGCCAGCAGTTCACTGGACAGGCTGGGGTATGGCTACACCTTC.

V gene TRBV18 combines with J gene TRBJ2-3; 12 bases match TRBD2. The CDR3 spans 21 residues. V gave up 1 base and J gave up 0 bases; unmatched junction bases: 14. Germline CDR1 KGHSH, CDR2 LQKENI. The CDR3 loop is CASSPLPLAGGPVGSTDTQYF. Here the CDR3 DNA reads TGTGCCAGCTCACCACTCCCCCTAGCGGGAGGGCCAGTGGGAAGCACAGATACGCAGTATTTT.

The chain couples TRBV10-3 to TRBJ1-3; D is possibly TRBD1 (6 bases). This CDR3 has 13 residues. Trimming cost V 8 bases and J 1 base, with 9 bases left between them. CDR1 is ENHRY, CDR2 SYGVKD, per germline. CDR3 nucleotide sequence: TGTGCCATCGAGGGGGAGTCTGGAAACACCATATATTTT. Residues: CAIEGESGNTIYF.

The chain is built from TRBV30 and TRBJ2-2; 7 bases are a match to TRBD2. Losses at the gene ends were 5 bases for V and 1 base for J; bases not matched to a gene: 7. The CDR3 is made up of 15 amino acids. CDR1 GTSNPN and CDR2 SVGIG come from the germline V gene (reference sequence). CDR3 sequence (DNA): TGTGCCTGGGGGAGGGAAGGTTGGAACACCGGGGAGCTGTTTTTT. Amino acids: CAWGREGWNTGELFF.

The genes are TRBV13 and TRBJ2-1; TRBD1 might be the D (6 bases). Germline CDR1 PRHDT, CDR2 FYEKMQ (reference sequence). The ends were cut back, 5 bases at V and 4 bases at J, with 18 bases in the middle. This CDR3 region has 16 residues. The CDR3 sequence: CASSGEGVGWYNEQFF. Written as DNA, the CDR3 is TGTGCCAGCAGCGGAGAGGGGGTGGGGTGGTACAATGAGCAGTTCTTC. The full variable domain, completed using reference TRBV13 and TRBJ2-1, is AAGVIQSPRHLIKEKRETATLKCYPIPRHDTVYWYQQGPGQDPQFLISFYEKMQSDKGSIPDRFSAQQFSDYHSELNMSSLELGDSALYFCASSGEGVGWYNEQFFGPGTRLTVL.

V and J are TRBV6-2 or TRBV6-3 and TRBJ1-1, with TRBD1 identical over 10 bases. CDR1 MNHEY and CDR2 SVGEGT come from the germline V gene. V shed 6 bases and J 3 bases; nucleotides not matched to a gene: 7. The length of the CDR3 is 15 residues. CDR3 DNA sequence: TGTGCCAGCAGCCCTACGGGACAGGGGCACACTGAAGCTTTCTTT. Its translation is CASSPTGQGHTEAFF.

This clone was counted a single time. The chain employs TRBV14 and TRBJ2-6; 8 bases are a match to TRBD1. The CDR3 spans 19 residues. The V and J ends lost 4 bases and 0 bases, in that order; junction bases with no gene match: 11. Germline V lookup: CDR1 SGHDN, CDR2 FVKESK. The DNA for the CDR3 is TGTGCCAGCAGCCCAGGGGGCAGGGCCCCCCTCTCTGGGGCCAACGTCCTGACTTTC. Translated: CASSPGGRAPLSGANVLTF.

The gene calls are TRBV6-5 and TRBJ1-3, with TRBD1 matching over 11 bases. The V segment lost 6 bases and the J segment 8 bases; nucleotides outside the gene matches: 9. The CDR3 extends over 15 amino acids. The germline gives CDR1 MNHEY, CDR2 SVGAGI. Here the CDR3 DNA reads TGTGCCAGCAGGAGCGCCGGGACAGGGGGAGACACCATATATTTT. Its protein is CASRSAGTGGDTIYF.

The gene calls are TRBV6-2 or TRBV6-3 and TRBJ2-1; 9 bases are a match to TRBD2. Trimming removed 2 bases from V and 8 bases from J; junction bases left unmatched: 7. Germline CDR1 MNHEY, CDR2 SVGEGT. This CDR3 is 15 amino acids long. The CDR3 loop is CASSYGLAGVDEQFF. The DNA of the CDR3 is TGTGCCAGCAGTTACGGGTTAGCGGGAGTCGATGAGCAGTTCTTC.

The chain couples TRBV20-1 to TRBJ2-7; 10 nucleotides agree with TRBD2. The J segment lost 2 bases and the V segment lost 3 bases, leaving 19 bases of the junction unmatched. From germline, CDR1 is DFQATT and CDR2 SNEGSKA (reference sequence). This CDR3 region has 19 residues. The CDR3 coding sequence is TGCAGTGCTAGTGTCGGGAGGGGGACTAGCGACCCCAGCACCTACGAGCAGTACTTC. Residues: CSASVGRGTSDPSTYEQYF.

The rearrangement joins TRBV3-1 (or the pseudogene TRBV3-2) to TRBJ2-1, with D possibly being TRBD2 (6 bases). This CDR3 is 15 amino acids long. Germline lookup yields CDR1 LGHDT and CDR2 YNNKEL (reference sequence). V dropped 5 bases and J dropped 5 bases, with 16 bases sitting between them. CDR3 in DNA: TGTGCCAGCAGCTCACGTCTGGCGGGAAACAATGAGCAGTTCTTC. Translated, it gives CASSSRLAGNNEQFF.

V is TRBV6-6 and J is TRBJ1-1; D perhaps matches TRBD1 (5 bases). From germline, CDR1 is MNHNY and CDR2 SVGAGI (reference sequence). The CDR3 is 14 residues long. The ends were cut back, 2 bases at V and 12 bases at J, with 19 bases in the middle. The CDR3 sequence is CASSYLPGPSWTFF. CDR3 coding DNA: TGTGCCAGCAGTTACCTGCCAGGGCCCTCATGGACTTTCTTT.

The chain links TRBV20-1 to TRBJ2-7; 8 nucleotides agree with TRBD2. The V gene end was trimmed by 5 bases and the J gene end by 11 bases; junction bases not matched to a gene: 2. Per germline, CDR1 DFQATT and CDR2 SNEGSKA (reference sequence). The CDR3 has 9 residues. CDR3 amino acids: CSARGLEYF. The CDR3 nucleotides are TGCAGTGCTCGGGGACTAGAGTACTTC.

The chain combines TRBV19 with TRBJ2-1, with 7 bases identical to TRBD1. Germline V lookup: CDR1 LNHDA, CDR2 SQIVND (reference sequence). After removal of 7 bases from V and 9 bases from J, the junction contained 15 bases not matched to a gene. This CDR3 spans 15 amino acids. CDR3 protein: CASIPSGQRSGEQFF. The DNA of the CDR3 is TGTGCCAGTATCCCATCGGGACAGAGGAGCGGTGAGCAGTTCTTC.

The table lists this clone with a count of one. The J gene is TRBJ2-1, the V gene TRBV3-1 (or the pseudogene TRBV3-2); 10 bases agree with TRBD1. V was clipped by 1 base and J by 6 bases; unmatched bases: 9. The germline CDR1 and CDR2 sequences are LGHDT and YNNKEL (reference sequence). The CDR3 has 17 amino acids. CDR3 DNA: TGTGCCAGCAGCCAAGGGCCCGACAGGGGGCTTCGCAATGAGCAGTTCTTC. It specifies CASSQGPDRGLRNEQFF.

The rearrangement joins TRBV11-2 to TRBJ2-1; 11 bases line up with TRBD2. The CDR3 has 19 residues. The germline gives CDR1 SGHAT, CDR2 FQNNGV. Trimming cost V 0 bases and J 6 bases; bases outside gene matches: 13. The CDR3 sequence is CASSLEAVLGTSGFNEQFF. CDR3 nucleotides: TGTGCCAGCAGCTTAGAGGCTGTCCTCGGGACTAGCGGATTCAATGAGCAGTTCTTC.

Written as DNA, the CDR3 is TGTGCCAGCAGCCCTGGGAGGTCCAGCGGACTCCTCTACGAGCAGTACTTC. It translates to CASSPGRSSGLLYEQYF. The chain employs TRBV4-2 and TRBJ2-7; TRBD2 might be the D (6 bases). Trimming left V 4 bases short and J 3 bases short, with 22 bases between. Germline V lookup: CDR1 LGHNA, CDR2 YNFKEQ. There are 17 residues in the CDR3.

There are many counts of this clone. V is TRBV7-9 and J is TRBJ1-4; TRBD1 matches at 8 bases. After removal of 5 bases from V and 7 bases from J, the junction contained 12 bases not matched to a gene. CDR1 is SEHNR, CDR2 FQNEAQ, per germline (reference sequence). The length of the CDR3 is 16 residues. CDR3 nucleotides: TGTGCCAGCAGCCCCCCCTTTAGACAGGGGCTTGAAAAACTGTTTTTT. This gives the protein CASSPPFRQGLEKLFF. Together with reference TRBV7-9 and TRBJ1-4, the CDR3 gives the full variable domain: DTGVSQNPRHKITKRGQNVTFRCDPISEHNRLYWYRQTLGQGPEFLTYFQNEAQLEKSRLLSDRFSAERPKGSFSTLEIQRTEQGDSAMYLCASSPPFRQGLEKLFFGSGTQLSVL.